The rows below give T cell receptor beta chains drawn from one sample of a study of T-cell memory formation after mild COVID-19. TCRdb passed the 5' RACE reads through MiXCR, listing each CDR3 protein once. The sample yields about 360,000 distinct CDR3 sequences, approximately 15% seen once. The specimen was PBMCs or a T cell subset sorted from them (not recorded which). These receptors were collected from a man aged 18 to 29 who had mild COVID-19 (a few samples of this study predate the infection). Cell type and time point are not known. CDR3s include the opening cysteine and the closing phenylalanine or tryptophan. A D gene is named only where the DNA matches it firmly. A clone size is listed for some rows: how often the clone was seen (once, few, many), or a class if it is expanded.

CASSPPPHNEQFF	TGTGCCAGCAGCCCCCCCCCACACAATGAGCAGTTCTTC	few	TRBV5-5	TRBJ2-1	-
CASSLAGTSSYEQYF	TGTGCCAGCAGTCTTGCCGGGACTAGTAGCTACGAGCAGTACTTC	many	TRBV12-3/TRBV12-4	TRBJ2-7	TRBD2
CASNRGSGMRSSYTEQFF	TGCGCCAGCAACAGGGGCTCCGGGATGCGGAGCTCCTACACTGAGCAGTTCTTC	-	TRBV5-1	TRBJ2-1	TRBD1
CASSPGTHYGYTF	TGTGCCAGCAGTCCGGGGACCCACTATGGCTACACCTTC	few	TRBV12-3/TRBV12-4	TRBJ1-2	-
CASGATITGRTDTQYF	TGTGCCAGCGGGGCGACTATTACCGGCCGCACAGATACGCAGTATTTT	few	TRBV6-2/TRBV6-3	TRBJ2-3	-
CASSSRGSGGGGTQYF	TGTGCCAGCAGCTCACGGGGTAGCGGGGGGGGAGGTACGCAGTATTTT	-	TRBV7-8	TRBJ2-3	TRBD2
CASSFTYQGQGNGYTF	TGTGCCAGCAGCTTCACTTACCAGGGACAGGGGAACGGCTACACCTTC	-	TRBV7-2	TRBJ1-2	TRBD1
CASSYRARSGYEQYF	TGTGCCAGCAGTTACCGCGCCAGGTCGGGTTACGAGCAGTACTTC	many	TRBV6-5	TRBJ2-7	-
CASSPSRGRAKNIQYF	TGTGCCAGCAGTCCCTCCAGGGGGCGAGCCAAAAACATTCAGTACTTC	-	TRBV6-2/TRBV6-3	TRBJ2-4	TRBD1
CASSLLVDEQFF	TGTGCCAGCAGCTTGTTGGTGGATGAGCAGTTCTTC	-	TRBV5-5	TRBJ2-1	-
CASSQTPNTEAFF	TGTGCCAGCTCACAAACACCGAACACTGAAGCTTTCTTT	-	TRBV18	TRBJ1-1	-
CASSYRGEQPQHF	TGTGCCAGCAGCTACAGGGGTGAGCAGCCCCAGCATTTT	few	TRBV7-2	TRBJ1-5	TRBD1
CASSLETPNYGYTF	TGCGCCAGCAGCTTGGAGACGCCAAACTATGGCTACACCTTC	many	TRBV5-1	TRBJ1-2	-
CASSPGTYSSYNEQFF	TGCGCCAGCAGCCCCGGGACATACAGCTCCTACAATGAGCAGTTCTTC	-	TRBV5-1	TRBJ2-1	-
CASSAEGQPNTEAFF	TGTGCCAGCAGCGCCGAGGGACAGCCGAACACTGAAGCTTTCTTT	-	TRBV9	TRBJ1-1	TRBD1
CASSLLGQAYGYTF	TGTGCCAGCAGCTTATTAGGGCAGGCCTATGGCTACACCTTC	few	TRBV7-2	TRBJ1-2	-
CASSGPERETQYF	TGCGCCAGCAGTGGCCCGGAGAGAGAGACCCAGTACTTC	many	TRBV10-1	TRBJ2-5	-
CASSGRSSGGYREQFF	TGTGCCAGCAGCGGACGGTCTAGCGGGGGGTATCGTGAGCAGTTCTTC	many	TRBV7-8	TRBJ2-1	TRBD2
CASRPTLAGGLNEQFF	TGTGCCAGCAGGCCTACCCTAGCGGGGGGGCTCAATGAGCAGTTCTTC	few	TRBV7-9	TRBJ2-1	TRBD2
CASSHGRGSYNEQFF	TGTGCCAGCAGCCACGGGCGGGGTTCCTACAATGAGCAGTTCTTC	many	TRBV6-5	TRBJ2-1	-
CASSLGGAGRSPTGELFF	TGTGCCAGCAGCTTAGGAGGGGCGGGCAGAAGTCCCACCGGGGAGCTGTTTTTT	few	TRBV7-2	TRBJ2-2	-
CASSPYSAGASTGELFF	TGTGCCAGCTCACCCTATTCGGCGGGCGCGAGCACCGGGGAGCTGTTTTTT	few	TRBV18	TRBJ2-2	-
CASSQEHRNNEQFF	TGCGCCAGCAGCCAAGAACATAGAAACAATGAGCAGTTCTTC	few	TRBV4-1	TRBJ2-1	-
CASSRGGGSTDTQYF	TGTGCCAGCAGTCGAGGTGGCGGGAGCACAGATACGCAGTATTTT	few	TRBV27	TRBJ2-3	-
CASSLVRYEQFF	TGCGCCAGCAGCTTGGTACGTTATGAGCAGTTCTTC	many	TRBV5-1	TRBJ2-1	-
CASSDEAGGTDTQYF	TGTGCCAGCAGTGACGAAGCGGGGGGCACAGATACGCAGTATTTT	many	TRBV6-4	TRBJ2-3	TRBD2
CASSNPGTDTQYF	TGTGCCAGCAGCAATCCCGGCACAGATACGCAGTATTTT	few	TRBV7-2	TRBJ2-3	-
CSVVPGEETQYF	TGCAGCGTTGTCCCGGGGGAAGAGACCCAGTACTTC	many	TRBV29-1	TRBJ2-5	-
CASSVGQALAVYEQYF	TGTGCCAGCAGCGTAGGACAGGCGCTAGCGGTCTACGAGCAGTACTTC	few	TRBV9	TRBJ2-7	-
CASHEAGAYNEQFF	TGTGCCAGCCACGAAGCGGGGGCTTACAATGAGCAGTTCTTC	-	TRBV3-1	TRBJ2-1	TRBD2
CASSLYRGHTEAFF	TGCGCCAGCAGCTTGTACAGGGGACACACTGAAGCTTTCTTT	-	TRBV5-1	TRBJ1-1	TRBD1
CASRERTEAFF	TGTGCCAGCAGGGAACGCACTGAAGCTTTCTTT	few	TRBV6-2/TRBV6-3	TRBJ1-1	-
CASSPRRGETQYF	TGTGCCAGCTCACCAAGGCGGGGAGAGACCCAGTACTTC	few	TRBV18	TRBJ2-5	-
CASSQEPFRSSYNEQFF	TGTGCCAGCAGCCAAGAACCCTTCCGAAGCTCCTACAATGAGCAGTTCTTC	few	TRBV4-2	TRBJ2-1	-
CASSPSWGSATGELFF	TGCGCCAGCAGCCCTTCGTGGGGCAGCGCAACCGGGGAGCTGTTTTTT	-	TRBV4-3	TRBJ2-2	-
CASSGGMRDTQYF	TGTGCCAGCAGCGGGGGGATGAGGGATACGCAGTATTTT	many	TRBV9	TRBJ2-3	-
CASSSPRGSGGHNEQFF	TGTGCCAGCAGCTCCCCCAGGGGGAGCGGGGGGCACAATGAGCAGTTCTTC	few	TRBV7-2	TRBJ2-1	TRBD2
CASSQQQHTGELFF	TGTGCCAGCAGCCAACAACAGCACACCGGGGAGCTGTTTTTT	-	TRBV3-1	TRBJ2-2	-
CASSLSWGAQETQYF	TGTGCCAGCAGTTTATCGTGGGGGGCCCAAGAGACCCAGTACTTC	few	TRBV27	TRBJ2-5	-
CASSLSGLDQPQHF	TGTGCCAGCAGCTTATCAGGGTTAGATCAGCCCCAGCATTTT	few	TRBV7-9	TRBJ1-5	-
CASSRNGQRQETQYF	TGTGCCAGCAGCCGGAACGGACAGCGCCAAGAGACCCAGTACTTC	few	TRBV7-2	TRBJ2-5	-
CASSMGGVNYGYTF	TGTGCCAGTAGTATGGGGGGTGTCAACTATGGCTACACCTTC	-	TRBV19	TRBJ1-2	-
CVSSQASHSPTGELFF	TGTGTCAGCAGCCAAGCGTCGCATTCCCCCACCGGGGAGCTGTTTTTT	few	TRBV3-1	TRBJ2-2	-
CASSLIPSGAYNEQFF	TGTGCCAGCAGCTTAATTCCTAGCGGGGCGTACAATGAGCAGTTCTTC	few	TRBV7-3	TRBJ2-1	TRBD2
CASTPSAFMIYGYTF	TGTGCCAGTACTCCATCTGCTTTCATGATCTATGGCTACACCTTC	-	TRBV19	TRBJ1-2	-
CASSPVLTRIGGPQPQHF	TGTGCCAGCAGTCCCGTTCTGACCCGGATTGGGGGGCCTCAGCCCCAGCATTTT	few	TRBV12-3/TRBV12-4	TRBJ1-5	-
CASSQDAEGLINEKLFF	TGCGCCAGCAGCCAAGATGCGGAGGGACTGATAAATGAAAAACTGTTTTTT	-	TRBV4-3	TRBJ1-4	-
CASSIRASGANVLTF	TGTGCCAGCAGCATCAGGGCTTCTGGGGCCAACGTCCTGACTTTC	many	TRBV3-1	TRBJ2-6	-
CASSLEWDSTEQFF	TGTGCCAGCAGCTTAGAGTGGGACAGTACTGAGCAGTTCTTC	few	TRBV7-3	TRBJ2-1	TRBD1
CASSFNSGGIYEQYF	TGTGCCAGCAGTTTCAATTCAGGGGGCATCTACGAGCAGTACTTC	few	TRBV27	TRBJ2-7	TRBD1
CASSRVWGVRGTQYF	TGCGCCAGCAGCCGAGTCTGGGGGGTTCGAGGGACCCAGTACTTC	many	TRBV4-1	TRBJ2-5	-
CASSQGVDRNTEAFF	TGTGCCAGCAGCCAAGGGGTCGACAGGAACACTGAAGCTTTCTTT	-	TRBV3-1	TRBJ1-1	-
CASSPGQEGNEQFF	TGCGCCAGCAGCCCCGGACAGGAGGGGAATGAGCAGTTCTTC	-	TRBV5-1	TRBJ2-1	-
CASTGTGANSPLHF	TGTGCCAGCACCGGGACAGGGGCGAATTCACCCCTCCACTTT	-	TRBV7-9	TRBJ1-6	TRBD1
CASSPPGRQPQHF	TGTGCCAGCTCACCACCGGGTAGGCAGCCCCAGCATTTT	few	TRBV18	TRBJ1-5	-
CASSKSQGRNTEAFF	TGTGCCAGCAGTAAATCCCAGGGGAGGAACACTGAAGCTTTCTTT	few	TRBV6-5	TRBJ1-1	-